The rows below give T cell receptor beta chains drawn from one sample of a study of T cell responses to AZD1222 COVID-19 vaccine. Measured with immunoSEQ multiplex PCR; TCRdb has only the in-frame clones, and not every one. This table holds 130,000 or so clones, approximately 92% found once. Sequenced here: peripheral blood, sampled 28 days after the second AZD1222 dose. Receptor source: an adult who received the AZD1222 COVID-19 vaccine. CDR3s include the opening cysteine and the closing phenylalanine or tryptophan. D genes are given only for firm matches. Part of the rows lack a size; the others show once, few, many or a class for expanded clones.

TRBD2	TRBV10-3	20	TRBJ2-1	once	TGTGCCATCAGTGAGGCCGTGACTAGCGGGGGGTTGAGCTCCTACAATGAGCAGTTCTTC	CAISEAVTSGGLSSYNEQFF
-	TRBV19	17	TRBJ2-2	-	TGTGCCAGTAGTAACCCCCGGGGGCAGGGGAACACCGGGGAGCTGTTTTTT	CASSNPRGQGNTGELFF
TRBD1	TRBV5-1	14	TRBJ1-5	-	TGCGCCAGCAGCTCGGGACAGTTAAATCAGCCCCAGCATTTT	CASSSGQLNQPQHF
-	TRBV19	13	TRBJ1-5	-	TGTGCCAGTAGTATGTCAGTTAATCAGCCCCAGCATTTT	CASSMSVNQPQHF
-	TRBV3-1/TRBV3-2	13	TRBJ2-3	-	TGTGCCAGCAGACTTCAGGGTTCCGATACGCAGTATTTT	CASRLQGSDTQYF
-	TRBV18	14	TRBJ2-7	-	TGTGCCAGCTCACCACCTCACACTAGGGCCGAGCAGTACTTC	CASSPPHTRAEQYF
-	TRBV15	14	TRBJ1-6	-	TGTGCCACCAGCAGACAGGGATATAATTCACCCCTCCACTTT	CATSRQGYNSPLHF
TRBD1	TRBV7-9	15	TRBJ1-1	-	TGTGCCAGCAGCTCTACCGGGACAGGGAACACTGAAGCTTTCTTT	CASSSTGTGNTEAFF
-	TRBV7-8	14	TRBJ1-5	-	TGTGCCAGCAGCTTAGATTACAGGGAACAGCCCCAGCATTTT	CASSLDYREQPQHF
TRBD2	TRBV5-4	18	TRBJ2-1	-	TGTGCCAGCAGCCGGGGCACTAGCGGGAGGAGGGGCTACAATGAGCAGTTCTTC	CASSRGTSGRRGYNEQFF
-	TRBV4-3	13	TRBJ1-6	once	TGCGCCAGCAGCCAAGATCGGGGCACCCTACTCCACTTT	CASSQDRGTLLHF
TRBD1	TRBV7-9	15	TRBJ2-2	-	TGTGCCAGCAGCCTCCGGGGACAGGGGGCGAGGGAGCTGTTTTTT	CASSLRGQGARELFF
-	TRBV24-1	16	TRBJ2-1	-	TGTGCCACCAGTGACACCGGGAGATACTCCTACAATGAGCAGTTCTTC	CATSDTGRYSYNEQFF
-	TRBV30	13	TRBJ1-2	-	TGTGCCTGGAGTGTACAAGGGGTAGAGGGCTACACCTTC	CAWSVQGVEGYTF
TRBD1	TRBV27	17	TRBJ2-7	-	TGTGCCAGCAGTCTCTCGTCGGGGACAGGGGCCCAGTACGAGCAGTACTTC	CASSLSSGTGAQYEQYF
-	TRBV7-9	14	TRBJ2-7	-	TGTGCCAGCAGCTTTTGGCAGGTGTCCTACGAGCAGTACTTC	CASSFWQVSYEQYF
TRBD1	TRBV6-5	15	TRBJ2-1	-	TGTGCCAGCAGCCGGGACAGGGAGATCTACAATGAGCAGTTCTTC	CASSRDREIYNEQFF
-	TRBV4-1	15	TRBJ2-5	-	TGCGCCAGCAGCCAAGTAGGAGGGGGTCAAGAGACCCAGTACTTC	CASSQVGGGQETQYF
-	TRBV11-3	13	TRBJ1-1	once	TGTGCCAGCGGGATTAATCAGGACACTGAAGCTTTCTTT	CASGINQDTEAFF
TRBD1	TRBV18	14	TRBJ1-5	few	TGTGCCAGCTCGGACAGGGGCCAAAATCAGCCCCAGCATTTT	CASSDRGQNQPQHF
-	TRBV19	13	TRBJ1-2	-	TGTGCCAGTAGTGTCCAATCTAACTATGGCTACACCTTC	CASSVQSNYGYTF
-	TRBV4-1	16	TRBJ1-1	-	TGCGCCAGCAGCCAAGATGGGGGGGGCTCTAACACTGAAGCTTTCTTT	CASSQDGGGSNTEAFF
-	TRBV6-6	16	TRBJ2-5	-	TGTGCCAGCAGTAGACACGGGACAAAATTCCAAGAGACCCAGTACTTC	CASSRHGTKFQETQYF
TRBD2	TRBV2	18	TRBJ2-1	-	TGTGCCAGCAGTGGCCCCCCCGGACTAGCGGGGGGGTTAGGTGAGCAGTTCTTC	CASSGPPGLAGGLGEQFF